This section outlines one TCR beta chain sequence together with its context. Its antigen target is currently unknown. No base quality values were provided; no much bigger clone lies one nucleotide off. These data come from a study of blood T cell repertoires in COVID-19 (TCRdb year 2020). In the study overall: Samples from collaborators originated in the United States, Italy and Spain and spanned both the acute and convalescent phases of COVID-19. The prospective study material was composed of cDNA or gDNA derived from T cells, B-cell-depleted T cells, or PBMCs. A freely available public database, intended as a resource for researchers studying the immune response to SARS-CoV-2, is where the repertoires were released. The samples were drawn from the first 160 participants of the ongoing ImmuneRACE study and from some 1,300 subjects provided by 6 global collaborators. The sample metadata nearly always contained a de-identified subject ID, COVID-19 status, age in years and sex. Where HLA class I and class II types were available, the types were taken from metadata supplied by the sample provider, not from assay-based typing. Subjects who had been exposed to COVID-19, were actively infected with it, or had recovered from it provided the deeply sampled blood TCRbeta repertoires that made up the dataset. Paper-wide results and their limitations: Clinical and demographic metadata were provided uncurated, with the amount varying by source and participant.

Collaborating institutions collected whole blood in K2EDTA tubes following their own protocols. For TCRbeta analysis, collaborators shipped samples in one of three forms: frozen whole blood, isolated PBMCs, or DNA extracted from either of those sample types. Via the germline V gene, CDR1 is SGHTA and CDR2 FQGNSA. The CDR3 measures 16 amino acids from cysteine to phenylalanine. Just CDR3 DNA is preserved here, 48 bases in frame from base 1. Clipping removes 5 bases from V and 6 bases from J, with 6 as the unmatched junction base count. TCRbeta CDR3 regions were amplified from genomic DNA using the immunoSEQ Assay, a bias-controlled multiplex PCR. On the study's bioinformatics: Within the assay, amplification of reference gene primers was used to estimate how many nucleated cells each sample contained. Sequence reads were collapsed and filtered to measure the absolute abundance of every unique TCRbeta CDR3 rearrangement. Productive Simpson clonality was computed per sample as the square root of Simpson's diversity index over productive rearrangements. TCRdb took over this immuneACCESS table, retaining in-frame rearrangements with V and J assigned. Such tables are incomplete; in checked studies, under half of the missing clones stem from an unresolved V gene, and the remainder is unexplained. The DNA gave D and trimming, while V, J and clone size come from that table. The sample table records under 80,000 clones; more than 75% of these occur just once. 1.4% of the sample is held by the ten biggest clonotypes.

The sequenced sample was peripheral blood. This clonotype originated in a human donor in a cohort sampled during active COVID-19. The rearrangement combines TRBV7-2 with TRBJ2-3; TRBD2 matches 15 bases in the middle. The CDR3 amino acid sequence is: CASSLGLAGGFDTQYF. The DNA sequence follows: TGTGCCAGCAGCCTGGGACTAGCGGGAGGTTTCGATACGCAGTATTTT.